The present T cell receptor (beta chain) was sequenced within a study of T-cell reconstitution after alpha-beta-depleted transplantation in children. Unique molecular identifiers were used to barcode this TCRbeta library. TCRdb used MiXCR to reprocess the PCR reads, holding one entry per CDR3 protein. This sample has some 200,000 distinct CDR3 sequences; roughly a tenth occur once, and the top ten carry around 6.2%. This clonotype has only a few counts. V lost 1 base to trimming and J lost 4 bases, with 13 bases between them. CDR3 length: 15 amino acids. Germline CDR1 SGHAT, CDR2 FQDESV (reference sequence).

Sequencing used PBMCs from the stem cell graft donor, obtained from the stem cell graft. This receptor was taken from a human donor who donated a stem cell graft to a child with acute lymphoblastic leukemia. The chain has TRBV11-1 and TRBJ2-5, with D perhaps being TRBD1 or TRBD2 (5 bases each). CDR3 DNA sequence: TGTGCCAGCAGCTTAGAAGGCCGAGGGGCAGAGACCCAGTACTTC. It translates to CASSLEGRGAETQYF.